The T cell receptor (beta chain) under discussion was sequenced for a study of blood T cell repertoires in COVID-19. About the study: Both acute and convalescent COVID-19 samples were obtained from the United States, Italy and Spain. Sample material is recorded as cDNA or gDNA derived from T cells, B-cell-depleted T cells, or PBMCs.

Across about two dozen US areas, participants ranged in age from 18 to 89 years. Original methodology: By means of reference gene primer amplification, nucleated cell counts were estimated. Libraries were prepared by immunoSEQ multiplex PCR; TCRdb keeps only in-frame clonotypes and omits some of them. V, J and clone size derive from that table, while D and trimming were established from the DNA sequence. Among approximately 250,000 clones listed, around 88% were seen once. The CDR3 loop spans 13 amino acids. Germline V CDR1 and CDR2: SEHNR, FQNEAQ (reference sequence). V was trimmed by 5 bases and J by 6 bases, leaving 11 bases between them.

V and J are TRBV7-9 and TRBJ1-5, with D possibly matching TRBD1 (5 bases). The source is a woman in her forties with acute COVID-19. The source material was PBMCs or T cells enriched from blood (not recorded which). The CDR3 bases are TGTGCCAGCAGCCTGGCAGGGTTTCAGCCCCAGCATTTT. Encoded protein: CASSLAGFQPQHF. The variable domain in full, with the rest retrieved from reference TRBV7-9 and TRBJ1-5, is DTGVSQNPRHKITKRGQNVTFRCDPISEHNRLYWYRQTLGQGPEFLTYFQNEAQLEKSRLLSDRFSAERPKGSFSTLEIQRTEQGDSAMYLCASSLAGFQPQHFGDGTRLSIL.